One and the same sample provided the 28 T cell receptor beta chains below, sequenced in a study of shared clonotypes between healthy human individuals. Generated by immunoSEQ multiplex PCR, the TCRdb table keeps only in-frame clones and is missing some. The sample consists of over a million clones, approximately 98.5% of them appearing once. The sequencing input was naive CD4+ T cells sorted from blood. Described subset: CD45RA+ positively selected. Every receptor here comes from a young man in good health.

This rearrangement joins TRBV25-1 to TRBJ2-7, with 8 nucleotides matching TRBD1. Trimming took 7 bases from V and 0 from J; bases not matched to a gene: 5. Per germline, CDR1 MGHDK and CDR2 SYGVNS. This CDR3 region has 14 residues. The CDR3 protein is CASTRQGNSYEQYF. CDR3 nucleotide sequence: TGTGCCAGCACTAGACAGGGGAACTCCTACGAGCAGTACTTC.

This clone was recorded once. This chain uses TRBV5-4 with TRBJ1-1; D is unclear. Germline V CDR1 and CDR2: SGHNT, YYREEE (reference sequence). The germline V and J ends were trimmed by 3 bases and 0 bases, with 15 bases remaining between them. This CDR3 has 16 residues. CDR3 bases: TGTGCCAGCAGCTCCCTGGGTGGCAGGATGAACACTGAAGCTTTCTTT. Translation gives CASSSLGGRMNTEAFF.

V is TRBV10-2 and J is TRBJ2-7, with a tentative D call TRBD1 (5 bases). CDR1 and CDR2 (germline): WSHSY, SAAADI. The ends were cut back, 4 bases at V and 0 bases at J, with 10 bases in the middle. The length of the CDR3 is 14 residues. The CDR3 region has the DNA TGCGCCAGCAGTGTCCAGACAGTCTCCTACGAGCAGTACTTC. Translating gives CASSVQTVSYEQYF.

The V gene is TRBV10-3, the J gene TRBJ2-1, with a tentative D call TRBD1 (6 bases). The V end was cut by 7 bases, the J end by 8 bases, with 18 bases between. CDR1 ENHRY and CDR2 SYGVKD come from the germline V gene. The CDR3 is 14 amino acids. CDR3 in amino acids: CAITNKQGIYEQFF. Here the CDR3 DNA reads TGTGCCATCACCAACAAGCAGGGGATCTATGAGCAGTTCTTC.

The V and J genes are TRBV4-3 and TRBJ2-3; D gene unclear. The germline gives CDR1 LGHNA, CDR2 YSLEER. There are 17 residues in the CDR3. V lost 0 bases and J lost 2, with 15 bases in between. CDR3 residues: CASSQDGRARATDTQYF. CDR3 nucleotides: TGCGCCAGCAGCCAAGATGGACGAGCCCGGGCCACAGATACGCAGTATTTT.

In this sample, this clone turned up once. This chain uses TRBV7-9 with TRBJ2-7; unclear D gene. The CDR3 has 14 amino acids. Trimming pared 6 bases from V and 6 bases from J, leaving 18 bases between. Germline V gene lookup returns CDR1 SEHNR and CDR2 FQNEAQ (reference sequence). The CDR3 DNA follows: TGTGCCAGCAGATCCGGACGGGCCACGGGCGAGCAGTACTTC. Encoded protein: CASRSGRATGEQYF.

The chain combines TRBV5-5 with TRBJ1-1; unclear D gene. V was pared by 0 bases and J by 1 base, with 10 bases between. CDR3 size: 15 residues. Germline CDR1 SGHKS, CDR2 YYEKEE (reference sequence). The CDR3 DNA reads TGTGCCAGCAGCTTGGGCCTTTTGCCGAACACTGAAGCTTTCTTT. It is translated as CASSLGLLPNTEAFF.

The chain employs TRBV12-5 and TRBJ2-1; no definite D call. The ends were cut back, 5 bases at V and 7 bases at J, with 6 bases in the middle. The CDR3 runs to 11 residues. Looked up from germline, CDR1 is LGHNT and CDR2 is FRNRAP. CDR3 protein: CASGRLNEQFF. In DNA, the CDR3 is TGTGCTAGTGGTCGACTTAATGAGCAGTTCTTC.

This chain links TRBV16 with TRBJ2-7, with TRBD1 matching 10 bases. The CDR3 is made up of 15 amino acids. Germline lookup yields CDR1 KGHSY and CDR2 FQNENV. V trimming: 1 base; J trimming: 3 bases; junction bases outside the gene matches: 3. The CDR3 DNA follows: TGTGCCAGCAGCCAATATGGACAGGGGGGCTACGAGCAGTACTTC. This codes for CASSQYGQGGYEQYF.

Details on this clone: The same CDR3 is also encoded by other DNA sequences in this sample. The CDR3 sequence: CASSQQGGTEAFF. For the CDR3, the DNA is TGTGCCAGTAGCCAGCAAGGGGGCACTGAAGCTTTCTTT. V is TRBV19 and J is TRBJ1-1; a possible D gene is TRBD1 (6 bases). This CDR3 spans 13 amino acids. V lost 6 bases and J lost 4, with 12 bases in between. CDR1 and CDR2 from the germline V gene are LNHDA and SQIVND (reference sequence).

The chain joins TRBV7-2 to TRBJ2-5; no clear D gene. Trimming took 5 bases from V and 2 from J, leaving 15 bases between them. The CDR3 covers 15 residues. Germline V lookup: CDR1 SGHTA, CDR2 FQGNSA. This CDR3 reads CASSPLLAAQETQYF. Here the CDR3 DNA reads TGTGCCAGCAGCCCGCTGCTGGCAGCACAAGAGACCCAGTACTTC.

This sequence joins TRBV7-2 and TRBJ1-2; the D gene is possibly TRBD1 (5 bases). Germline V gene data show CDR1 as SGHTA and CDR2 as FQGNSA. This CDR3 has 14 residues. Trimming pared 5 bases from V and 7 bases from J, leaving 17 bases between. The CDR3 sequence: CASSTGALLGGYTF. The CDR3 region has the DNA TGTGCCAGCAGCACCGGGGCCCTCTTGGGTGGCTACACCTTC.

The rearrangement joins TRBV11-2 to TRBJ2-5; weak D call: TRBD1 (5 bases). Trimming left V 0 bases short and J 3 bases short, with 14 bases between. There are 16 residues in the CDR3. CDR1 is SGHAT and CDR2 is FQNNGV in the germline V gene. The DNA for the CDR3 is TGTGCCAGCAGCTTAGATCGTTGGGAAGGGGAAGAGACCCAGTACTTC. It yields the protein CASSLDRWEGEETQYF.

The chain has TRBV2 and TRBJ2-3; TRBD2 matches 10 bases. The CDR3 loop spans 13 amino acids. The V gene's germline CDR1 is SNHLY and CDR2 FYNNEI. Trimming at V came to 8 bases and at J to 4 bases, leaving 3 bases not matched to a gene. The CDR3 DNA reads TGTGCCAGCCCAGGACTAGCGGCAGATACGCAGTATTTT. It yields the protein CASPGLAADTQYF.

This chain connects TRBV2 to TRBJ1-2; D is perhaps TRBD1 (6 bases). CDR3 length equals 20 residues. Germline V gene data show CDR1 as SNHLY and CDR2 as FYNNEI. V gave up 3 bases and J gave up 0 bases, with 26 bases separating them. DNA for the CDR3: TGTGCCAGCAGTGAGGCTCGACAGGCCCACACCAACCGGACTAACTATGGCTACACCTTC. Protein product: CASSEARQAHTNRTNYGYTF. The entire variable domain, with the rest obtained from reference TRBV2 and TRBJ1-2, is as follows: EPEVTQTPSHQVTQMGQEVILRCVPISNHLYFYWYRQILGQKVEFLVSFYNNEISEKSEIFDDQFSVERPDGSNFTLKIRSTKLEDSAMYFCASSEARQAHTNRTNYGYTFGSGTRLTVV.

Written as DNA, the CDR3 is TGTGCCAGCAGACCCGGGACAGGGAACTATGGCTACACCTTC. Its protein is CASRPGTGNYGYTF. The chain carries TRBV27 and TRBJ1-2; 9 bases match TRBD1. Trimming at V came to 6 bases and at J to 2 bases, leaving 4 bases not matched to a gene. The germline V gene encodes CDR1 MNHEY and CDR2 SMNVEV (reference sequence). This CDR3 is 14 amino acids long.

V gene TRBV5-1 combines with J gene TRBJ2-3; D remains ambiguous. Trimming shortened V by 4 bases and J by 0 bases, and 9 bases separated the two germline ends. The CDR3 runs 14 residues. Per germline, CDR1 SGHRS and CDR2 YFSETQ. CDR3 sequence reads: CASSALSSTDTQYF. As DNA, the CDR3 is TGCGCCAGCAGCGCCTTAAGCAGCACAGATACGCAGTATTTT.

A note on this clone: The junction departs from germline at one end; a sequencing error may be responsible. The J gene is TRBJ2-1, the V gene TRBV29-1, with D possibly being TRBD2 (6 bases). This CDR3 has 12 residues. Germline V lookup: CDR1 SQVTM, CDR2 ANQGSEA. The CDR3 is CVGVASVSEQFF. The CDR3 coding sequence is TGTGTGGGGGTGGCTAGCGTGAGTGAGCAGTTCTTC.

This clone has only one observation. This rearrangement joins TRBV4-1 to TRBJ2-1; D is uncertain. Looked up from germline, CDR1 is MGHRA and CDR2 is YSYEKL. V lost 3 bases, J lost 8 bases, and 8 bases lay in between. CDR3 length: 12 residues. The CDR3 DNA reads as TGCGCCAGCAGCCACATGATGGATGAGCAGTTCTTC. Translation: CASSHMMDEQFF.

This chain links TRBV7-9 with TRBJ2-3; 7 bases match TRBD2. Per germline, CDR1 SEHNR and CDR2 FQNEAQ (reference sequence). V shed 5 bases, J shed 4 bases, and the junction held 6 bases outside the gene matches. CDR3 length equals 14 residues. In DNA form, the CDR3 reads TGTGCCAGCAGCCGTAGCGGGTCTTCAGATACGCAGTATTTT. Protein sequence: CASSRSGSSDTQYF.

The chain employs TRBV5-6 and TRBJ1-5; no reliable D call. Trimming stripped 5 bases from V and 2 bases from J, with 8 bases between. The germline gives CDR1 SGHDT, CDR2 YYEEEE. The CDR3 spans 13 residues. Here the CDR3 reads CASRGGGNQPQHF. CDR3 coding DNA: TGTGCCAGCAGGGGCGGGGGCAATCAGCCCCAGCATTTT.

V gene TRBV18 combines with J gene TRBJ2-2; D assignment may be TRBD1 or TRBD2 (5 bases each). Trimming took 2 bases from V and 6 from J, leaving 16 bases between them. Germline lookup yields CDR1 KGHSH and CDR2 LQKENI. The CDR3 totals 16 residues. Here the CDR3 reads CASSPLHRPGAGELFF. In DNA form, the CDR3 reads TGTGCCAGCTCACCATTGCACAGGCCCGGGGCCGGGGAGCTGTTTTTT.

The chain employs TRBV7-9 and TRBJ1-2; perhaps TRBD1 as D (6 bases). Trimming removed 1 base at V and 6 bases at J, with 15 bases between. CDR1 and CDR2 (germline): SEHNR, FQNEAQ (reference sequence). CDR3 size: 15 residues. The CDR3 protein is CASSLDRDKPHGYTF. CDR3 in DNA: TGTGCCAGCAGCTTAGACCGGGACAAACCCCATGGCTACACCTTC.

In regard to this clone: Other nucleotide sequences in the sample specify the same CDR3. The CDR3 sequence is CASSLVGGGNTEAFF. The CDR3 bases are TGCGCCAGCAGCTTGGTAGGGGGTGGGAACACTGAAGCTTTCTTT. The genes are TRBV5-1 and TRBJ1-1; D is perhaps TRBD1 (6 bases). The CDR3 is made up of 15 amino acids. Deletions cut 0 bases from V and 1 base from J, with 10 bases between. CDR1 and CDR2 (germline): SGHRS, YFSETQ.

This chain links TRBV5-5 with TRBJ2-7, with D possibly matching TRBD2 (6 bases). With 1 base removed from V and 0 bases from J, the gap between germline ends came to 8 bases. The CDR3 runs to 14 residues. Germline V gene lookup returns CDR1 SGHKS and CDR2 YYEKEE (reference sequence). CDR3 residues: CASSLWGDSYEQYF. CDR3 sequence (DNA): TGTGCCAGCAGCTTGTGGGGGGACTCCTACGAGCAGTACTTC.

This rearrangement joins TRBV23-1 to TRBJ2-7; 7 bases match TRBD2. TRBV23-1 counts as an open reading frame of uncertain function. This CDR3 spans 10 amino acids. In nucleotides, the CDR3 is TGCGCAGGCGGGGGCTACGAGCAGTACTTC. It is translated as CAGGGYEQYF.

The J gene is TRBJ2-1, the V gene TRBV27; maybe TRBD2 (6 bases). V lost 7 bases, J lost 1 base, and 14 bases lay in between. CDR3 length: 15 amino acids. Germline loops: CDR1 MNHEY, CDR2 SMNVEV (reference sequence). The CDR3 DNA follows: TGTGCCAGCATAAAAGCGGGTCCTTCCTACAATGAGCAGTTCTTC. Encoded protein: CASIKAGPSYNEQFF.

This chain connects TRBV19 to TRBJ2-3; TRBD2 aligns across 8 bases. This CDR3 comprises 14 residues. J gave up 6 bases and V 3 bases, and 5 bases lay outside the gene matches. Germline CDR1 reads LNHDA; CDR2 reads SQIVND (reference sequence). The CDR3 sequence: CASSMSGSKDTQYF. As DNA, the CDR3 is TGTGCCAGTAGTATGAGCGGGAGTAAGGATACGCAGTATTTT.